This T cell receptor beta chain emerged from a study of T cell repertoires in cytomegalovirus infection. Study-wide findings and caveats: Ex vivo responses were dominated by HLA-C-restricted CMV-specific TCR beta clonotypes.

This clonotype was seen ten or more times. Its specificity is unknown. In TCRdb, the reads were re-called with MiXCR into one record per CDR3 protein. The repertoire holds about 740,000 distinct CDR3 sequences, with 35% to 45% as singletons. The V and J ends lost 1 base and 10 bases respectively, with 14 bases between them. The CDR3 has 15 amino acids. Germline CDR1 reads SGHVS; CDR2 reads FQNEAQ. The receptor was derived from a human donor in good health (CMV status not recorded). Some clones in this sample may be carry-over from other donors' samples. Sequencing was carried out using PBMCs. This chain joins TRBV7-8 and TRBJ1-6; weak D call: TRBD1 (5 bases). CDR3 nucleotide sequence: TGTGCCAGCAGCTTAGGGCAGGGATATAGGTCACCCCTCCACTTT. Its protein product is CASSLGQGYRSPLHF. Variable domain in full (rest from reference TRBV7-8 and TRBJ1-6): GAGVSQSPRYKVAKRGQDVALRCDPISGHVSLFWYQQALGQGPEFLTYFQNEAQLDKSGLPSDRFFAERPEGSVSTLKIQRTQQEDSAVYLCASSLGQGYRSPLHFGNGTRLTVT.